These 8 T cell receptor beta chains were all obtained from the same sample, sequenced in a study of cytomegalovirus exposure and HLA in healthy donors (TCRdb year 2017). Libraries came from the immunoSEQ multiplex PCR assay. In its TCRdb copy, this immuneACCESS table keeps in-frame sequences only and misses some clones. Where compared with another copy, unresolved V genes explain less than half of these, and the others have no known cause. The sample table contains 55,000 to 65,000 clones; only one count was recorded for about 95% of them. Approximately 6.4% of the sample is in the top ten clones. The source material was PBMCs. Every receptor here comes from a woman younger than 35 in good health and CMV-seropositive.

For the CDR3, the DNA is TGTGCCAGCAGTGTCGGGACAGGGCGAGGGGAAGATACGCAGTATTTT. Translating it yields CASSVGTGRGEDTQYF. V is TRBV25-1 and J is TRBJ2-3; 9 nucleotides align to TRBD1. The CDR3 is 16 residues long. CDR1 and CDR2 from the germline V gene are MGHDK and SYGVNS. Trimming removed 4 bases from V and 5 bases from J; junction bases left unmatched: 10.

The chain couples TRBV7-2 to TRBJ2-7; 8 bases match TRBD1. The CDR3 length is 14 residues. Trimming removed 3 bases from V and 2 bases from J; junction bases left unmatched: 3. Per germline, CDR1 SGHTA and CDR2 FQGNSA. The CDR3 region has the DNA TGTGCCAGCAGCTTTGACAGGGGCCCCTACGAGCAGTACTTC. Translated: CASSFDRGPYEQYF.

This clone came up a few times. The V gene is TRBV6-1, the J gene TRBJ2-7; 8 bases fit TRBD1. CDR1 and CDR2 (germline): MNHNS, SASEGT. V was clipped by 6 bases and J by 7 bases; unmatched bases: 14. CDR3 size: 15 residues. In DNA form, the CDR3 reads TGTGCCAGCAGATTAGAGGGGACAGGCACTAGGGAGCAGTACTTC. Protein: CASRLEGTGTREQYF.

In DNA form, the CDR3 reads TGCGCCAGCAGAGGAGGGGTGAGTTCGGCAACTAATGAAAAACTGTTTTTT. Translating it yields CASRGGVSSATNEKLFF. The chain couples TRBV5-1 to TRBJ1-4; D possibly corresponds to TRBD1 (5 bases). V was trimmed by 5 bases and J by 0 bases, leaving 17 bases between them. This CDR3 is built from 17 residues. Germline CDR1 and CDR2: SGHRS and YFSETQ.

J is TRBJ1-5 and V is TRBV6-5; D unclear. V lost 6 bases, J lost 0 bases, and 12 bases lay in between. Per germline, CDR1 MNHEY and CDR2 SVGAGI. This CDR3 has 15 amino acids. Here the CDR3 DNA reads TGTGCCAGCAGGTCAGGCACCTATAGCAATCAGCCCCAGCATTTT. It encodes CASRSGTYSNQPQHF.

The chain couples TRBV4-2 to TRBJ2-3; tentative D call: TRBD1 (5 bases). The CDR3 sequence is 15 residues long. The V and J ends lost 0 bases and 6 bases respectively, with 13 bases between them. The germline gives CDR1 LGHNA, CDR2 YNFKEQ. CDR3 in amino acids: CASSQEWPQGDTQYF. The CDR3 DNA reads TGTGCCAGCAGCCAAGAGTGGCCGCAGGGCGATACGCAGTATTTT.

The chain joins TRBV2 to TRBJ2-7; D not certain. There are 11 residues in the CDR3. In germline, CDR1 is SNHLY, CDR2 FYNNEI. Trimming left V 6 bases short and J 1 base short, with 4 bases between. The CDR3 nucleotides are TGTGCCAGCAGACAGTCCTACGAGCAGTACTTC. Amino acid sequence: CASRQSYEQYF. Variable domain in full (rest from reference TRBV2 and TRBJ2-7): EPEVTQTPSHQVTQMGQEVILRCVPISNHLYFYWYRQILGQKVEFLVSFYNNEISEKSEIFDDQFSVERPDGSNFTLKIRSTKLEDSAMYFCASRQSYEQYFGPGTRLTVT.

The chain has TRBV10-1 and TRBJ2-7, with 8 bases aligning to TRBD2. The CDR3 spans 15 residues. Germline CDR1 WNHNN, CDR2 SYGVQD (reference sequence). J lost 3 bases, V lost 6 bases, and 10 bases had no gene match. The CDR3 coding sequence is TGCGCCAGCAGGGCCGAGCTAGCGGGTTACTACGAGCAGTACTTC. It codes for CASRAELAGYYEQYF.